This T cell receptor beta chain was found in a study of blood T cells in healthy people across ages (dated by TCRdb to 2014 to 2015). At the level of the whole study: In model experiments, template switching captured roughly one uniquely barcoded TCR beta cDNA molecule for every two T cells. Age-related changes in TCR beta repertoire diversity were measured in the study by deep sequencing normalized with unique cDNA molecular identifiers. Donors were grouped into four age groups: young (average 16 years), middle-aged (roughly 38), aged (around 62) and long-lived (around 82). To avoid experimental bias, donors of different ages were distributed randomly across sequencing lanes. For two donors (one aged 18 to 29 and one aged 80 or older), the study analyzed two additional independent replicas of 1 million unique cDNA reads from the same blood draw.

Libraries were constructed by 5' RACE. The sequencer listed for this sample is Illumina HiSeq 2500. The second PCR ran for about 6 to 12 cycles and used a J-beta primer mix along with a sample-barcoded 5' primer. A template-switch 5' adaptor carrying 12 random nucleotides introduced a unique molecular identifier onto each TCR beta cDNA molecule. Each sample yielded at least 3 million CDR3-containing paired-end reads. First-strand cDNA was synthesized from all RNA with the Mint cDNA synthesis kit, primed by a TRBC-specific oligonucleotide. Following uracil-DNA glycosylase treatment, all cDNA underwent a first 18-cycle PCR with the universal primers M1SS and BC2_uni_R. The authors' analysis ran thus. For normalization, 1 million high-quality reads were randomly selected from each sample, with every read carrying a distinct molecular identifier. Reads sharing molecular identifiers were discarded rather than binned into consensus sequences. MiTCR, run with a Q25 quality threshold and the strictest error-elimination algorithm, handled CDR3 identification, clonotype clustering and error correction. A nonparametric unseen species model using Euler transformation provided a lower-bound estimate of total TCR beta diversity. TCRdb trimmed the raw reads at Q25, called clones with MiXCR and kept productive beta chains. When rows share a CDR3 protein, they turn into one entry using the most common DNA and genes. The V and J calls shown here were made by TCRdb, not taken from the authors' results. The sample data list about 650,000 distinct CDR3 sequences, and over 40% of these were observed just once. The top ten clonotypes cover roughly 14% of the sample.

Broader findings and caveats from the paper: As age increased, observed TCR beta diversity per million T cells dropped in a roughly linear way, and a significant reduction was already evident by age about 40. Total diversity estimates from one million sequenced T cells were considered lower bounds and underestimates. Donor CMV infection status was unknown, potentially confounding age-related changes in expanded clonotypes. There was a strong correlation between observed TCR beta diversity and the percentage of naive T cells measured by flow cytometry. Since profiling was done on bulk unsorted PBMCs, naive and antigen-experienced compartments could not be conclusively compared. Compared with the aged group, the long-lived group had more naive CD4+ T cells, fewer expanded clones and increased TCR diversity, a pattern suggesting age selection.

Donors were under 40 systemically healthy Caucasian individuals from Russia aged roughly 6 to 95 years. Ten milliliters of peripheral blood were collected from each donor into EDTA-treated Vacutainer tubes. Ficoll-Paque density-gradient centrifugation was used to isolate PBMCs, with at least 6.5 million obtained per sample. Total RNA was extracted from PBMCs with Trizol reagent, with at least 5 micrograms obtained per sample. The percentages of naive CD45RAhigh/CD27high T cells were determined by flow cytometry on a PBMC aliquot from every donor. This clonotype has ten or more counts. Its antigen target is currently unknown. No quality values exist for individual bases; no much larger clone is one base distant. According to the germline V gene, CDR1 reads SQVTM and CDR2 reads ANQGSEA. Spanning cysteine to phenylalanine, the CDR3 consists of 12 amino acids. The entry retains the CDR3 DNA only, 36 bases that are in frame from base 1.

Recombination joined TRBV29-1 with TRBJ2-1; the D gene is perhaps TRBD1 or TRBD2, each of them matching over 5 bases. This clonotype was sampled from an elderly woman in good health. The specimen sequenced was blood. Read as DNA, the sequence is TGCAGTCCGAGGGGCCCTTACAATGAGCAGTTCTTC. It translates as CSPRGPYNEQFF.